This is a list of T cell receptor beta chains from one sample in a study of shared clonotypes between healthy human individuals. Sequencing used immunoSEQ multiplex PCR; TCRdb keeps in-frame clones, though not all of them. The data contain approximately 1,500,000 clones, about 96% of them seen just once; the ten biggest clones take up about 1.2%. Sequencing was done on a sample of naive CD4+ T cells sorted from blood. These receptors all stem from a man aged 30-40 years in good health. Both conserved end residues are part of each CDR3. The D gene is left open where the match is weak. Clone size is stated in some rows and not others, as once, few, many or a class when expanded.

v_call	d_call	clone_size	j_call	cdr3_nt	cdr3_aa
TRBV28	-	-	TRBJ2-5	TGTGCCAGCTTTGGCAGCCAGGGGTTCGGGGAGACCCAGTACTTC	CASFGSQGFGETQYF
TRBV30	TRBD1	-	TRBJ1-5	TGTGCCTGGGACAGGGGAGTAGGTCAGCCCCAGCATTTT	CAWDRGVGQPQHF
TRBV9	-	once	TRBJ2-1	TGTGCCAGCAGCGTAGGGGGGAGACCCTACAATGAGCAGTTCTTC	CASSVGGRPYNEQFF
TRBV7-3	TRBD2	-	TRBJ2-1	TGTGCCAGCAGCTCGCCCGGGGGTAGCGGGAGTGGTGAGCAGTTCTTC	CASSSPGGSGSGEQFF
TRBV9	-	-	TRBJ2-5	TGTGCCAGCAGCGTAGGACCCAGGGGCCAAGAGACCCAGTACTTC	CASSVGPRGQETQYF
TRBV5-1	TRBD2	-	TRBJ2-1	TGCGCCAGCAGCTTAACCCCAGTACTAGCGGGAGATGAGCAGTTCTTC	CASSLTPVLAGDEQFF
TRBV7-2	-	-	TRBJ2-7	TGTGCCAGCAGCTTAATGATGAACGAGCAGTACTTC	CASSLMMNEQYF
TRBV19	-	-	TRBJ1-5	TGTGCCACTCAACAAAATACAGGGAGCATCGATCAGCCCCAGCATTTT	CATQQNTGSIDQPQHF
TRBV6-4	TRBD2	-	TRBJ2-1	TGTGCCAGCAGTCGACTAGCGGGAGGGCCAAATAAGTCCTACAATGAGCAGTTCTTC	CASSRLAGGPNKSYNEQFF
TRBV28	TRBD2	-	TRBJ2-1	TGTGCCAGCAGGGAGACTAGCGGAACAGGTGGTGAGCAGTTCTTC	CASRETSGTGGEQFF
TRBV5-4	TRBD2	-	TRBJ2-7	TGTGCCAGCAGCTTGGTAACTAGCGGGAGGACCCGGTTAGGCTACGAGCAGTACTTC	CASSLVTSGRTRLGYEQYF
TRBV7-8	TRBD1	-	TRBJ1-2	TGTGCCAGCAGCATAGGACAGGGGGGCGGCTACACCTTC	CASSIGQGGGYTF
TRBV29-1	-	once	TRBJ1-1	TGCAGCGTTGATAGAAACACTGAAGCTTTCTTT	CSVDRNTEAFF
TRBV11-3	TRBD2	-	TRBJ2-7	TGTGCCAGCAGCATTGCGGGGGGCTACGAGCAGTACTTC	CASSIAGGYEQYF
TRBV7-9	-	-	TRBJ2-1	TGTGCCAGCAGCTTAGGGTGGGAGAGTTCCTACAATGAGCAGTTCTTC	CASSLGWESSYNEQFF
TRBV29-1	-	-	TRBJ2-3	TGCAGCGTTGAAGGCCCAGCAGGGCGTGGGGCAGATACGCAGTATTTT	CSVEGPAGRGADTQYF
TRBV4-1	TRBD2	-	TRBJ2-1	TGCGCCAGCAGCCACTTCACCGGACTAGCGGAAAAAAAGCAGTTCTTC	CASSHFTGLAEKKQFF
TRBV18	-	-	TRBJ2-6	TGTGCCAGCTCCCGGTCGGGCCCTGGGGCCAACGTCCTGACTTTC	CASSRSGPGANVLTF